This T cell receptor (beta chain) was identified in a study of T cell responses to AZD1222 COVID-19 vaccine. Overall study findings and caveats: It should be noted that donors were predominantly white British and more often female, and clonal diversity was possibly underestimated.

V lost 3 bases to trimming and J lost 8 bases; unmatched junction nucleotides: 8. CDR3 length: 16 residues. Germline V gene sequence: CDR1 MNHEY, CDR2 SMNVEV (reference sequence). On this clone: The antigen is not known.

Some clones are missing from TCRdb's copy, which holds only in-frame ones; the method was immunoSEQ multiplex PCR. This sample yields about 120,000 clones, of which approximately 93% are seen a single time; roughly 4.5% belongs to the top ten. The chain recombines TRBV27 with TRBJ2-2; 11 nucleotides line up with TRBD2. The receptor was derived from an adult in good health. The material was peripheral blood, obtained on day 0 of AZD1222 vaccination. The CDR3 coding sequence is TGTGCCAGCAGTTTTATTGTGACTAGCGGGGTTGGGGAGCTGTTTTTT. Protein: CASSFIVTSGVGELFF.